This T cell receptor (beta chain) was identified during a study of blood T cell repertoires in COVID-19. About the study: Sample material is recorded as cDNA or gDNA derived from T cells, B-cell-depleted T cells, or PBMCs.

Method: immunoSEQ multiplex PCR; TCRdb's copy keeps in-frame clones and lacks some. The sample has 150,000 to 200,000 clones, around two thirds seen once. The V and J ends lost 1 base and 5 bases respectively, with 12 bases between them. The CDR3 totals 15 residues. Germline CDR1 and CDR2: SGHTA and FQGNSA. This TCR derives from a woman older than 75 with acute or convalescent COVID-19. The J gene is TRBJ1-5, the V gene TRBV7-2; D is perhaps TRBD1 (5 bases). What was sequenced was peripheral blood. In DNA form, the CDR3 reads TGTGCCAGCAGCTTAGTACGGGGGTTTGATCAGCCCCAGCATTTT. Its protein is CASSLVRGFDQPQHF.